These 10 T cell receptor beta chains were all obtained from the same sample, sequenced in a study of blood T cell repertoires in COVID-19. Repertoires were generated with immunoSEQ multiplex PCR, while TCRdb's copy carries only in-frame clones and drops some. This table has about 270,000 clones, about nine tenths appearing once. Sequenced input: PBMCs or T cells enriched from blood (not recorded which). The receptors were sampled from a woman aged 50 to 60 who had recovered from COVID-19.

This chain uses TRBV2 with TRBJ1-1; TRBD1 matches 7 bases. The CDR3 sequence is 15 residues long. V gave up 0 bases and J gave up 0 bases; unmatched junction bases: 1. Germline V gene data show CDR1 as SNHLY and CDR2 as FYNNEI. The CDR3 here is CASSEARGLNTEAFF. The CDR3 bases are TGTGCCAGCAGTGAAGCGAGGGGGCTGAACACTGAAGCTTTCTTT.

J is TRBJ2-3 and V is TRBV4-3, with D possibly matching TRBD1 (6 bases). Germline assignment: CDR1 LGHNA and CDR2 YSLEER. V was trimmed by 5 bases and J by 0 bases, leaving 15 bases between them. CDR3 length equals 16 residues. For the CDR3, the DNA is TGCGCCAGCAGCAAACAGGGACGACCTAGCACAGATACGCAGTATTTT. This translates into CASSKQGRPSTDTQYF.

The gene calls are TRBV28 and TRBJ1-2; D is uncertain. This CDR3 spans 11 amino acids. CDR1 and CDR2 (germline): MDHEN, SYDVKM. The ends were cut back, 6 bases at V and 8 bases at J, with 10 bases in the middle. Here the CDR3 reads CASSTTRGYTF. In DNA, the CDR3 is TGTGCCAGCAGCACCACGAGGGGCTACACCTTC.

The sample holds one count of this clone. The rearrangement joins TRBV5-4 to TRBJ1-4; TRBD1 aligns across 10 bases. CDR1 and CDR2 from the germline V gene are SGHNT and YYREEE (reference sequence). The CDR3 consists of 15 residues. The V and J ends lost 0 bases and 7 bases, in that order; junction bases with no gene match: 3. DNA of the CDR3: TGTGCCAGCAGCTTGGCTGGGACAGGGGTTGAAAAACTGTTTTTT. As protein: CASSLAGTGVEKLFF.

This sequence joins TRBV7-8 and TRBJ2-1, with D possibly matching TRBD2 (5 bases). The length of the CDR3 is 15 residues. V shed 2 bases and J shed 5 bases, with 13 bases lying between them. Germline V lookup: CDR1 SGHVS, CDR2 FQNEAQ. Written as DNA, the CDR3 is TGTGCCAGCAGCTTAAGAGAGGGCCCTAACAATGAGCAGTTCTTC. Protein sequence: CASSLREGPNNEQFF.

V and J are TRBV7-3 and TRBJ2-1; D is possibly TRBD1 (6 bases). The length of the CDR3 is 13 residues. Deletions cut 0 bases from V and 15 bases from J, with 15 bases between. Germline V gene data show CDR1 as SGHTA and CDR2 as FQGTGA. The CDR3: CASSLTGTGFPFF. CDR3 sequence (DNA): TGTGCCAGCAGCTTAACTGGCACAGGGTTTCCGTTCTTC.

This sequence joins TRBV12-2 and TRBJ1-5. TRBV12-2 is noted as a pseudogene. The CDR3 is 14 residues long. The CDR3 sequence: CASRFSGKNQPQHF. The CDR3, as DNA: TGTGCAAGTCGCTTTTCGGGGAAAAATCAGCCCCAGCATTTT.

This chain uses TRBV12-5 with TRBJ2-2; TRBD2 matches at 11 bases. The germline CDR1 and CDR2 sequences are LGHNT and FRNRAP. The CDR3 is 15 residues long. V lost 6 bases to trimming and J lost 6 bases; unmatched junction nucleotides: 6. The CDR3 reads CASGGTSGSSGELFF. The CDR3 DNA follows: TGTGCTAGTGGAGGGACTAGCGGCAGTTCCGGGGAGCTGTTTTTT.

The chain links TRBV10-1 to TRBJ2-5; 7 positions match TRBD1. CDR3 length equals 13 residues. With 3 bases clipped from V and 4 bases from J, the junction kept 2 bases outside the gene matches. Germline CDR1 WNHNN, CDR2 SYGVQD (reference sequence). For the CDR3, the DNA is TGCGCCAGCAGTGAAGGGGGCTTAGAGACCCAGTACTTC. Residues: CASSEGGLETQYF.

This clone is a singleton in its sample. The CDR3 loop reads CASSSDRGLAFF. The CDR3 DNA reads TGTGCCAGCAGCTCGGACAGGGGGCTCGCGTTCTTC. The genes are TRBV11-2 and TRBJ2-1; 11 positions agree with TRBD1. The CDR3 covers 12 residues. The ends lost 4 bases at V and 15 bases at J; junction bases unmatched: 5. Germline V lookup: CDR1 SGHAT, CDR2 FQNNGV.